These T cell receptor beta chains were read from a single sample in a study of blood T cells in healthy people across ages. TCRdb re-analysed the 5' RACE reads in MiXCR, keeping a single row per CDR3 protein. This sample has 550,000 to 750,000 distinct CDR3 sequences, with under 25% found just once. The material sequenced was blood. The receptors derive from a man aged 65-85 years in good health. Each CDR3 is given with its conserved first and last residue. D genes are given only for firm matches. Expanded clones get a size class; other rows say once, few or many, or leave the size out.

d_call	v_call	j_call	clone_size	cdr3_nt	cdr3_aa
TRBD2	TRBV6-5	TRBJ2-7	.	TGTGCCAGCAGTAGACTAGCGGGAGGGCCGGGCGAGCAGTACTTC	CASSRLAGGPGEQYF
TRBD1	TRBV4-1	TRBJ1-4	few	TGCGCCAGCAGCCCTTTTAAGACAGGGTCGGATGAAAAACTGTTTTTT	CASSPFKTGSDEKLFF
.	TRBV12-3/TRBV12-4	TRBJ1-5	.	TGTGCCAGCGGGTTTAGAGGCGGCAATCAGCCCCAGCATTTT	CASGFRGGNQPQHF
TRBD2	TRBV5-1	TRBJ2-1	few	TGCGCCAGCAGCGGGGCTAGCGGGAGGGCCAATGAGCAGTTCTTC	CASSGASGRANEQFF
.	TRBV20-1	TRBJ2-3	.	TGCAGTGCTAGAGAGGGTAGCGTTAGCACAGATACGCAGTATTTT	CSAREGSVSTDTQYF
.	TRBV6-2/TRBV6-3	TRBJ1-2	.	TGTGCCAGCAGTTACTCACTACAGGAGTGGAGTGGCTACACCTTC	CASSYSLQEWSGYTF
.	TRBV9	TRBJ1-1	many	TGTGCCAGCAGCGTCGGGCCGAACACTGAAGCTTTCTTT	CASSVGPNTEAFF
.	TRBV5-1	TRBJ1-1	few	TGCGCCAGCAGCTTGGCCCCGGAAAACACTGAAGCTTTCTTT	CASSLAPENTEAFF
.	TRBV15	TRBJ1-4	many	TGTGCCACCAGCCTTGATTCAGACTATACAACTAATGAAAAACTGTTTTTT	CATSLDSDYTTNEKLFF
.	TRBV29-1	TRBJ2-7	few	TGCAGCGTCCCCAACCCAGTCGGGGGTTCCTACGAGCAGTACTTC	CSVPNPVGGSYEQYF
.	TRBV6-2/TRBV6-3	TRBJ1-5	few	TGTGCCAGCAGTTACACAGAGAATCAGCCCCAGCATTTT	CASSYTENQPQHF
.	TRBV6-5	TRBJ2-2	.	TGTGCCAGCAGTTACTCGAAGGGGGACACCGGGGAGCTGTTTTTT	CASSYSKGDTGELFF
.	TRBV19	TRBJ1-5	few	TGTGCCAGTAGTACTAGCAATCAGCCCCAGCATTTT	CASSTSNQPQHF
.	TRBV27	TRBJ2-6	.	TGTGCCAGCAGTATAGGGGCCCTCAGGGCTTCTGGGGCCAACGTCCTGACTTTC	CASSIGALRASGANVLTF
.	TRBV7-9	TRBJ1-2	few	TGTGCCAGCAGCTTAGGGGTCCTTGAACCCGGCTACACCTTC	CASSLGVLEPGYTF
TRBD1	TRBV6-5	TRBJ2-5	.	TGTGCCAGCAGTTACGGGGCTGACAGGGCCCCAGAGACCCAGTACTTC	CASSYGADRAPETQYF
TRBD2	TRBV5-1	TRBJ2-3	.	TGCGCCAGCAGCTTGGCCGGTCGGGTTACTAGCGGGAGGTTGAATACGCAGTATTTT	CASSLAGRVTSGRLNTQYF
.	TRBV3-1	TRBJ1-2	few	TGTGCCAGCAGCCAAGGTGGGGCAACTAACTATGGCTACACCTTC	CASSQGGATNYGYTF
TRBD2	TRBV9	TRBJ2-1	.	TGTGCCAGCAGCGTATCGCCGACTAGCGGGAGAGAGACCCAGTTCTTC	CASSVSPTSGRETQFF
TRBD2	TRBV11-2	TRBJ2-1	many	TGTGCCAGCAGCCCTCGGACCCTAGCGGGATATGGTACGGATGAGCAGTTCTTC	CASSPRTLAGYGTDEQFF
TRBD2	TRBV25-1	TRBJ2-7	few	TGTGCCAGCAGACAGACTAGCGGGGCCGGCGAGCAGTACTTC	CASRQTSGAGEQYF
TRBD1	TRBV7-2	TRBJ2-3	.	TGTGCCAGCAGCGTCGACAGGGGGCCAGATACGCAGTATTTT	CASSVDRGPDTQYF
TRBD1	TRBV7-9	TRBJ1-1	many	TGTGCCAGCAGCTTAGCGCCAGGACAGGGTGGGGGCACTGAAGCTTTCTTT	CASSLAPGQGGGTEAFF
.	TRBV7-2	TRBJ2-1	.	TGTGCCAGCAGCTTATCCAGTTGGTCCGGGGAGCAGTTCTTC	CASSLSSWSGEQFF
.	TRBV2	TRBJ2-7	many	TGTGCCAGCAGTGAATCAGGCAGAATCTCATCCTACGAGCAGTACTTC	CASSESGRISSYEQYF
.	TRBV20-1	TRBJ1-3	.	TGCAGTGCTTACCCTTTAAGCTCTGGAAACACCATATATTTT	CSAYPLSSGNTIYF
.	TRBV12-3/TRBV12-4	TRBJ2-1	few	TGTGCCAGCAGAAGACTAGCCTACAATGAGCAGTTCTTC	CASRRLAYNEQFF
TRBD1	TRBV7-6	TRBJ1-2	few	TGTGCCAGCAGTCTGACAGGGTGGGGCTATGGCTACACCTTC	CASSLTGWGYGYTF
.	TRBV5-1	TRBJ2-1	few	TGCGCCAGCAGCTTGGACGGGAGTCCCTACAATGAGCAGTTCTTC	CASSLDGSPYNEQFF
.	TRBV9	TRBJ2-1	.	TGTGCCGGCAGCGTATCAGGGAGGCTTGGGAATGAGCAGTTCTTC	CAGSVSGRLGNEQFF
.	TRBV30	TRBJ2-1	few	TGTGCCTGGAGTTCTGGGTTGGGTGAGCAGTTCTTC	CAWSSGLGEQFF
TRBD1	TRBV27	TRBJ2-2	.	TGTGCCAGCAGTTGGACAGGGACTACCGGGGAGCTGTTTTTT	CASSWTGTTGELFF
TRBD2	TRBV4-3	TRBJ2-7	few	TGCGCCAGCAGCCAAGAAAGCGGGAGGAGCTCCTACGAGCAGTACTTC	CASSQESGRSSYEQYF
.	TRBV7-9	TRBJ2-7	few	TGTGCCAGCAGCCCAGACAGTTCTGGATACGAGCAGTACTTC	CASSPDSSGYEQYF
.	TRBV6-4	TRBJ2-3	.	TGTGCCAGCAGGGACTTGCGGGGAAGCGCGCAGTATTTT	CASRDLRGSAQYF
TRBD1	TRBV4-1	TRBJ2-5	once	TGCGCCAGCAGTCTTGGGACAGGAGAACAAGAGACCCAGTACTTC	CASSLGTGEQETQYF
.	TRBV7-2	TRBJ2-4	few	TGTGCCAGCAGCTTAGGAAGAACGAAGCCCGCAAACATTCAGTACTTC	CASSLGRTKPANIQYF
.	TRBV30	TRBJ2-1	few	TGTGCCTGGAGTGTTAACAATGAGCAGTTCTTC	CAWSVNNEQFF
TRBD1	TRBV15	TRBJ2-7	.	TGTGCCACCAGCGTAATCGACAGGGACTACGAGCAGTACTTC	CATSVIDRDYEQYF
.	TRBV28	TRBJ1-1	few	TGTGCCAGCACACGGGACAAGCGAGCTTTCTTT	CASTRDKRAFF
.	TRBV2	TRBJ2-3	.	TGTGCCAGCAGTACGGGATCAGATACGCAGTATTTT	CASSTGSDTQYF
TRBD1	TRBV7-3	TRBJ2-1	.	TGTGCCAGCAGCTCCTACGACAGGGGGCTCTACAATGAGCAGTTCTTC	CASSSYDRGLYNEQFF
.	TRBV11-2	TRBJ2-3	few	TGTGCCAGCAGCTTATCTCGGACAGATACGCAGTATTTT	CASSLSRTDTQYF
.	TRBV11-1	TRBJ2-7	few	TGTGCCAGCACAGGCCCGGCGAGGTACGAGCAGTACTTC	CASTGPARYEQYF
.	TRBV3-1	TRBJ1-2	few	TGTGCCAGCAGCCAACGACACTATGGCTACACCTTC	CASSQRHYGYTF
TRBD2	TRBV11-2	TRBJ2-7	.	TGTGCCAGCAGCCCCAGGTCCAGCGGGGGCTCCTACGAGCAGTACTTC	CASSPRSSGGSYEQYF
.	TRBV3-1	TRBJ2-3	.	TGTGCCAGCCAAATCTGGGCCACAGATACGCAGTATTTT	CASQIWATDTQYF
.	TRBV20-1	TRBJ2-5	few	TGCAGTGCGCCGCAGGGGATAGTTGAGACCCAGTACTTC	CSAPQGIVETQYF
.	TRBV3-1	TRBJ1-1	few	TGTGCCAGCAGCCAAGAGTTCGGGGACACTGAAGCTTTCTTT	CASSQEFGDTEAFF
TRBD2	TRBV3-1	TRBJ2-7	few	TGTGCCAGCAGCGACGCTGCGGGAGGGTACGACTACGAGCAGTACTTC	CASSDAAGGYDYEQYF
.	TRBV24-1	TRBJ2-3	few	TGTGCCACCAGCGCGGGCTTCACAGATACGCAGTATTTT	CATSAGFTDTQYF
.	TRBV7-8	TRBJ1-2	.	TGTGCCAGCAGCTTAGCGGAGGGAGTCTTCTATGGCTACACCTTC	CASSLAEGVFYGYTF